This TCR beta chain was documented in a study of OX40 agonist ivuxolimab in advanced cancers. Study summary: Every 2 weeks, ivuxolimab was infused into the patients intravenously at between 0.01 and 10 mg/kg.

The assay was immunoSEQ multiplex PCR, and TCRdb's table has in-frame clones only and misses some. The sample holds some 50,000 clones, around 91% seen once. Study results and limitations: Part of the nonresponder group also had normalized T-cell clonal expansion that was low.

As regards this clone: As yet, its antigen is unknown.

The sequence was collected from an adult with an advanced solid tumor such as melanoma, head and neck, liver or kidney cancer. The source material was CD4+ or CD8+ T cells sorted from blood, sampled in a trial of the OX40 agonist ivuxolimab.

The CDR3 bases are TGTGCCAGCAGTTCCCCGAGTCGGGGAAGCAATCAGCCCCAGCATTTT. It is translated as CASSSPSRGSNQPQHF. The chain combines TRBV28 with TRBJ1-5; D remains ambiguous. Germline V CDR1 and CDR2: MDHEN, SYDVKM. This CDR3 has 16 residues. Trimming took 4 bases from V and 1 from J, leaving 14 bases between them.